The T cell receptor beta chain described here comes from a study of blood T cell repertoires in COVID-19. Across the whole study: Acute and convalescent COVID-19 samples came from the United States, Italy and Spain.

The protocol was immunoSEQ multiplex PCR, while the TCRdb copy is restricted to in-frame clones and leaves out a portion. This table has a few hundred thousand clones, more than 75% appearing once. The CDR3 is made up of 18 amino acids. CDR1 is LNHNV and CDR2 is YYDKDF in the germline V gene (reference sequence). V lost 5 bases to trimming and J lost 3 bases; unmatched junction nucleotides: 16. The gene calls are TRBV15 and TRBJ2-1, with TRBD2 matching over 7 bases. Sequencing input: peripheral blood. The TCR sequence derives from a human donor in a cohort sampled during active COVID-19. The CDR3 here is CATSPTKYTSDIYNEQFF. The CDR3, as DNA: TGTGCCACCAGCCCGACAAAATATACTAGCGACATCTACAATGAGCAGTTCTTC. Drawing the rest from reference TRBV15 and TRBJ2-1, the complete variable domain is DAMVIQNPRYQVTQFGKPVTLSCSQTLNHNVMYWYQQKSSQAPKLLFHYYDKDFNNEADTPDNFQSRRPNTSFCFLDIRSPGLGDTAMYLCATSPTKYTSDIYNEQFFGPGTRLTVL.